The 28 T cell receptor beta chains presented below share a single source sample, sequenced in a study of blood T cell repertoires in COVID-19. Assay used: immunoSEQ multiplex PCR; TCRdb lists only in-frame clones, some missing. Counted here are about 60,000 clones, approximately 90% occurring once; the ten biggest clones make up 3.9%. Material for sequencing was peripheral blood. The source of these receptors is a man aged 65 to 79 with acute or convalescent COVID-19.

The gene calls are TRBV5-1 and TRBJ1-6, with 9 bases fitting TRBD1. The CDR3 length is 15 residues. Germline CDR1 SGHRS, CDR2 YFSETQ. Germline trimming cut 0 bases from V and 9 bases from J; bases unmatched to any gene: 4. The CDR3 spells CASSLARDRVSPLHF. CDR3 nucleotides: TGCGCCAGCAGCTTGGCCCGGGACAGGGTTTCACCCCTCCACTTT.

This clone was observed once. The chain has TRBV7-9 and TRBJ1-4; weak D call: TRBD1 (6 bases). The CDR3 runs to 15 residues. V was clipped by 8 bases and J by 4 bases, with 17 bases between them. Germline V gene data show CDR1 as SEHNR and CDR2 as FQNEAQ (reference sequence). DNA of the CDR3: TGTGCCAGCCGGGGACACACGGGAGGTAATGAAAAACTGTTTTTT. As protein: CASRGHTGGNEKLFF.

The gene calls are TRBV18 and TRBJ1-4, with 10 bases identical to TRBD1. Germline V gene sequence: CDR1 KGHSH, CDR2 LQKENI. The trim removed 2 bases at V and 4 bases at J, leaving 10 bases unmatched. CDR3 length equals 18 residues. The CDR3 DNA follows: TGTGCCAGCTCACCAGTACCGGGACAGGGGACCGTTAATGAAAAACTGTTTTTT. Translating it yields CASSPVPGQGTVNEKLFF.

This clone appeared a few times. This chain joins TRBV5-8 and TRBJ1-1; 7 positions agree with TRBD1. The V segment lost 4 bases and the J segment 0 bases; nucleotides outside the gene matches: 12. The CDR3 sequence is 17 residues long. The germline CDR1 and CDR2 sequences are SGHTS and YDEGEE. The CDR3 region has the DNA TGTGCCAGCAGCCTAAGGGCCGGGACAGCTATGAACACTGAAGCTTTCTTT. This encodes CASSLRAGTAMNTEAFF.

On this clone: A junction boundary mismatches the germline segment, possibly from a read error. CDR3 nucleotides: TGTGCTAGCAGCCCAGGGACTAGCGGATACCAAGAGACCCAGTACTTC. Its protein is CASSPGTSGYQETQYF. This chain connects TRBV7-7 to TRBJ2-5; TRBD2 matches at 11 bases. The germline CDR1 and CDR2 sequences are SSHAT and FNYEAQ (reference sequence). CDR3 length: 16 residues.

This chain uses TRBV28 with TRBJ1-5, with D perhaps TRBD1 (6 bases). This CDR3 is built from 12 residues. Germline lookup yields CDR1 MDHEN and CDR2 SYDVKM. Deletions cut 8 bases from V and 5 bases from J, with 10 bases between. DNA of the CDR3: TGTGCCAGCTTGACAGGTTATCAGCCCCAGCATTTT. Protein sequence: CASLTGYQPQHF.

The chain recombines TRBV11-2 with TRBJ2-1; D remains ambiguous. The CDR3 totals 15 residues. With 0 bases removed from V and 0 bases from J, the gap between germline ends came to 6 bases. Germline lookup yields CDR1 SGHAT and CDR2 FQNNGV. CDR3 loop: CASSLEQSSYNEQFF. The CDR3 DNA sequence: TGTGCCAGCAGCTTAGAACAGAGCTCCTACAATGAGCAGTTCTTC.

The rearrangement joins TRBV5-6 to TRBJ2-5; a weak D match, TRBD2 (6 bases). This CDR3 is 14 amino acids long. Germline CDR1 SGHDT, CDR2 YYEEEE. V was clipped by 4 bases and J by 5 bases, with 15 bases between them. This CDR3 is CASSRTSSAETQYF. The DNA for the CDR3 is TGTGCCAGCAGCCGAACCTCTAGCGCCGAGACCCAGTACTTC. Variable domain in full (rest from reference TRBV5-6 and TRBJ2-5): DAGVTQSPTHLIKTRGQQVTLRCSPKSGHDTVSWYQQALGQGPQFIFQYYEEEERQRGNFPDRFSGHQFPNYSSELNVNALLLGDSALYLCASSRTSSAETQYFGPGTRLLVL.

The chain has TRBV6-6 and TRBJ2-2; 11 positions agree with TRBD2. This CDR3 has 15 amino acids. CDR1 and CDR2 (germline): MNHNY, SVGAGI (reference sequence). V lost 4 bases, J lost 5 bases, and 3 bases stayed unmatched. The CDR3 DNA follows: TGTGCCAGCAGTTCCTCTAGCGGGGGGACCGGGGAGCTGTTTTTT. This codes for CASSSSSGGTGELFF.

In DNA, the CDR3 is TGTGCCAGCAGCCCTTCGGGGCCGGGGGTGGCCGAGCAGTACTTC. This sequence encodes CASSPSGPGVAEQYF. The chain carries TRBV3-1 (or the pseudogene TRBV3-2) and TRBJ2-7; weak D call: TRBD2 (6 bases). Trimming pared 4 bases from V and 6 bases from J, leaving 19 bases between. CDR1 and CDR2 (germline): LGHDT, YNNKEL (reference sequence). CDR3 length equals 15 residues.

The chain joins TRBV27 to TRBJ2-7, with D perhaps matching TRBD1 (6 bases). In germline, CDR1 is MNHEY, CDR2 SMNVEV (reference sequence). Deletions cut 4 bases from V and 3 bases from J, with 10 bases between. The CDR3 runs to 13 residues. The CDR3 spells CASSSGQLYEQYF. As DNA, the CDR3 is TGTGCCAGCAGTTCTGGACAGCTCTACGAGCAGTACTTC.

The chain uses TRBV5-1 and TRBJ1-2; 9 bases match TRBD1. The CDR3 sequence is 14 residues long. The V gene's germline CDR1 is SGHRS and CDR2 YFSETQ. V lost 0 bases and J lost 8; bases outside the gene matches: 5. The CDR3 nucleotides are TGCGCCAGCAGCTTGGGGGGACAGGGTGAAGGCTACACCTTC. Protein: CASSLGGQGEGYTF.

This sequence joins TRBV6-1 and TRBJ2-5, with no clear D. CDR1 MNHNS and CDR2 SASEGT come from the germline V gene. V was cut by 0 bases and J by 5 bases, with 7 bases left in between. The CDR3 spans 13 residues. The CDR3 coding sequence is TGTGCCAGCAGTGAAGCGCCGGAGGAGACCCAGTACTTC. Translating gives CASSEAPEETQYF.

The chain is built from TRBV7-9 and TRBJ2-5; D call uncertain. With 3 bases removed from V and 5 bases from J, the gap between germline ends came to 16 bases. The CDR3 is 15 amino acids. CDR1 and CDR2 (germline): SEHNR, FQNEAQ (reference sequence). The CDR3 DNA follows: TGTGCCAGCAGCTTGGTGCCCTCGGGTTGGGAGACCCAGTACTTC. This gives the protein CASSLVPSGWETQYF.

The genes are TRBV13 and TRBJ2-3, with D possibly being TRBD2 (7 bases). In germline, CDR1 is PRHDT, CDR2 FYEKMQ (reference sequence). The V and J ends lost 0 bases and 2 bases respectively, with 15 bases between them. The CDR3 extends over 17 amino acids. In nucleotides, the CDR3 is TGTGCCAGCAGCTTAGGGCGAGGGGGAGGGTCCACAGATACGCAGTATTTT. Its translation: CASSLGRGGGSTDTQYF.

The rearrangement links TRBV18 to TRBJ2-5; no clear D. The germline V and J ends were trimmed by 5 bases and 5 bases, with 9 bases remaining between them. Germline V gene sequence: CDR1 KGHSH, CDR2 LQKENI. CDR3 length: 12 amino acids. The CDR3 spells CASSTMGETQYF. CDR3 bases: TGTGCCAGCTCAACCATGGGCGAGACCCAGTACTTC.

V usage is TRBV19 and J usage is TRBJ2-5, with D unclear. V dropped 1 base and J dropped 4 bases, with 13 bases sitting between them. Germline CDR1 LNHDA, CDR2 SQIVND (reference sequence). This CDR3 contains 15 residues. This CDR3 reads CASSIGWAPGETQYF. As DNA, the CDR3 is TGTGCCAGTAGTATAGGATGGGCCCCTGGAGAGACCCAGTACTTC.

J is TRBJ2-5 and V is TRBV28; 8 nucleotides align to TRBD2. After removal of 5 bases from V and 3 bases from J, the junction contained 2 bases not matched to a gene. This CDR3 comprises 13 residues. Germline CDR1 is MDHEN and CDR2 is SYDVKM. DNA for the CDR3: TGTGCCAGCAGTCCGACTAGCGAAGAGACCCAGTACTTC. Translated: CASSPTSEETQYF.

This clone was seen once. V usage is TRBV19 and J usage is TRBJ2-2; 9 positions agree with TRBD1. The germline V gene encodes CDR1 LNHDA and CDR2 SQIVND (reference sequence). With V trimmed by 5 bases and J by 5 bases, 12 bases remained unmatched. The length of the CDR3 is 17 residues. The DNA of the CDR3 is TGTGCCAGTAGTGATCTGGGGGGGACAGGGTGGACCGGGGAGCTGTTTTTT. It encodes CASSDLGGTGWTGELFF.

The rearrangement uses TRBV18 and TRBJ2-5; TRBD2 aligns across 13 bases. CDR1 KGHSH and CDR2 LQKENI come from the germline V gene. This CDR3 comprises 16 residues. V dropped 4 bases and J dropped 1; count of bases not matched to a gene: 3. CDR3 coding DNA: TGTGCCAGCTCACGACTAGCGGGGGGCGCCCAAGAGACCCAGTACTTC. Translation: CASSRLAGGAQETQYF.

The V and J genes are TRBV11-3 and TRBJ2-2; 9 positions match TRBD2. CDR1 and CDR2 from the germline V gene are SGHNT and YENEEA. J lost 9 bases, V lost 3 bases, and 5 bases had no gene match. The CDR3 is 14 residues long. CDR3 sequence: CASSLASGTRELFF. For the CDR3, the DNA is TGTGCCAGCAGCTTGGCTAGCGGGACCAGGGAGCTGTTTTTT.

V usage is TRBV15 and J usage is TRBJ1-4, with 7 bases matching TRBD1. CDR3 length equals 17 residues. Germline trimming cut 3 bases from V and 0 bases from J; bases unmatched to any gene: 7. CDR1 LNHNV and CDR2 YYDKDF come from the germline V gene (reference sequence). CDR3 sequence: CATSSLGQGATNEKLFF. DNA for the CDR3: TGTGCCACCAGCAGTCTCGGTCAGGGGGCAACTAATGAAAAACTGTTTTTT.

The V call is TRBV6-5, the J call TRBJ1-2, with 9 nucleotides matching TRBD1. This CDR3 spans 15 amino acids. With V trimmed by 6 bases and J by 4 bases, 9 bases remained unmatched. In germline, CDR1 is MNHEY, CDR2 SVGAGI. CDR3 in DNA: TGTGCCAGCAGATCACAGGGGGCGAACCCCTATGGCTACACCTTC. Its protein is CASRSQGANPYGYTF.

J is TRBJ2-7 and V is TRBV5-4; 10 bases are a match to TRBD2. Trimming cost V 4 bases and J 2 bases; bases outside gene matches: 6. This CDR3 is 15 amino acids long. The germline CDR1 and CDR2 sequences are SGHNT and YYREEE (reference sequence). This chain's CDR3 is CASSPSSGGAYEQYF. CDR3 nucleotide sequence: TGTGCCAGCAGCCCCTCCAGCGGGGGGGCCTACGAGCAGTACTTC.

The table lists this clone with a count of one. The chain couples TRBV11-2 to TRBJ2-7; D is unclear. V was shortened by 5 bases and J by 3 bases, with 8 bases between the two germline ends. Germline CDR1 SGHAT, CDR2 FQNNGV. The CDR3 length is 12 residues. CDR3 nucleotides: TGTGCCAGCAGCGCCCTAGGCTACGAGCAGTACTTC. It is translated as CASSALGYEQYF.

This chain connects TRBV7-7 to TRBJ2-5, with a tentative D call TRBD2 (6 bases). V was shortened by 5 bases and J by 1 base, with 14 bases between the two germline ends. This CDR3 is built from 15 residues. CDR1 and CDR2 from the germline V gene are SSHAT and FNYEAQ (reference sequence). The DNA for the CDR3 is TGTGCCAGCAGCGAGCGAATCGGGGGCCAAGAGACCCAGTACTTC. Its translation: CASSERIGGQETQYF. Supplemented by reference TRBV7-7 and TRBJ2-5, the full variable domain reads GAGVSQSPRYKVTKRGQDVTLRCDPISSHATLYWYQQALGQGPEFLTYFNYEAQPDKSGLPSDRFSAERPEGSISTLTIQRTEQRDSAMYRCASSERIGGQETQYFGPGTRLLVL.

The J gene is TRBJ1-1, the V gene TRBV6-5; a weak D match, TRBD1 (5 bases). CDR1 and CDR2 (germline): MNHEY, SVGAGI. CDR3 size: 13 residues. V dropped 10 bases and J dropped 2 bases, with 14 bases sitting between them. The CDR3 protein is CAISRQSNTEAFF. Written as DNA, the CDR3 is TGTGCCATTTCCCGACAGAGTAACACTGAAGCTTTCTTT.

The chain joins TRBV18 to TRBJ2-3, with TRBD1 as a possible D gene (5 bases). CDR3 length: 16 amino acids. CDR1 and CDR2 (germline): KGHSH, LQKENI. Trimming left V 2 bases short and J 6 bases short, with 18 bases between. As DNA, the CDR3 is TGTGCCAGCTCACCAAGTAGTCCCCCAGGGCGGGATACGCAGTATTTT. Protein: CASSPSSPPGRDTQYF.